This T cell receptor (beta chain) was sequenced in a study of T cells after yellow fever vaccination. Study results and limitations: Reappearance after the booster was seen for most primary-vaccination clones, at 96% CD4 and 85% to 90% CD8.

Researchers made TCR cDNA using 5'RACE template switching, and this step added a universal primer site and UMIs. Via MiXCR, TCRdb re-called the 5' RACE reads, giving one row per CDR3 protein. This table has approximately 580,000 distinct CDR3 sequences, about a sixth appearing once. This clonotype was detected a few times. Its target is not known. Germline CDR1 reads SGHTA; CDR2 reads FQGNSA. With V trimmed by 1 base and J by 12 bases, 4 bases remained unmatched. CDR3 length: 13 amino acids. The V and J genes are TRBV7-2 and TRBJ2-4, with TRBD1 matching over 9 bases. The receptor was isolated from a man aged 18 to 30 who received the YFV17D yellow fever vaccine. The specimen comprised PBMCs, sampled more than 4 days after the first yellow fever vaccination. The CDR3 DNA sequence: TGTGCCAGCAGCTTAGGGGGGGGACAGGGTCAGTACTTC. Translation gives CASSLGGGQGQYF.